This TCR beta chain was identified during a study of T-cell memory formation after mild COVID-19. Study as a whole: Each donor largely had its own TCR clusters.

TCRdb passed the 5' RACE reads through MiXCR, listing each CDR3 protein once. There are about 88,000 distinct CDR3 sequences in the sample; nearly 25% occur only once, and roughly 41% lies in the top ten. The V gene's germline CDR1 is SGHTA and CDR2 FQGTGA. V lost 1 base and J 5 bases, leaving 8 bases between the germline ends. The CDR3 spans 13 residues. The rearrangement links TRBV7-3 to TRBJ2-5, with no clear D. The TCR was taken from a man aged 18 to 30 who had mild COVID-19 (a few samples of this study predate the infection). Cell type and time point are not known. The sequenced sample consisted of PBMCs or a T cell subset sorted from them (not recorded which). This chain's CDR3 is CASSLNNGETQYF. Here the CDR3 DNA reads TGTGCCAGCAGCTTAAACAATGGGGAGACCCAGTACTTC.